The clone carrying this T cell receptor beta chain has more than one count but fewer than ten. Method: immunoSEQ multiplex PCR; TCRdb's copy keeps in-frame clones and lacks some. The table has roughly 70,000 clones, approximately 87% seen once; the top ten hold 3% to 4.5%. CDR1 and CDR2 from the germline V gene are LNHDA and SQIVND (reference sequence). Trimming removed 5 bases at V and 2 bases at J, with 14 bases between. There are 15 residues in the CDR3. These data come from a study of pediatric ulcerative colitis. The gene calls are TRBV19 and TRBJ2-3; a weak D match, TRBD2 (6 bases). Material: blood. The source is a boy between 10 and 17 years old with severe ulcerative colitis. The CDR3 DNA follows: TGTGCCAGTAGTGCCTCCGGGACTTTCACAGATACGCAGTATTTT. Amino acids: CASSASGTFTDTQYF.